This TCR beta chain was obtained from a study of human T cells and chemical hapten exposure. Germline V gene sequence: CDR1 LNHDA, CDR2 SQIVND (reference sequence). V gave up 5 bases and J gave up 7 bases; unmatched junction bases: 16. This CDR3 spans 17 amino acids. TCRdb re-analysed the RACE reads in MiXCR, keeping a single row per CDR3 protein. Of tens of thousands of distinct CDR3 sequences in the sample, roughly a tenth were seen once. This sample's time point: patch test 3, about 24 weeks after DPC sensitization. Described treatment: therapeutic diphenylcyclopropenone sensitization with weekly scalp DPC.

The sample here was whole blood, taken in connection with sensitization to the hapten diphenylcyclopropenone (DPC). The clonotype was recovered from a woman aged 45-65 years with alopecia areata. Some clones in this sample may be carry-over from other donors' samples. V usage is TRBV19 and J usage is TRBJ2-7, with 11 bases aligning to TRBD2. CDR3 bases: TGTGCCAGTAGTCCACCCGACCCACTAGCGGGAGCGGGTGAGCAGTACTTC. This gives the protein CASSPPDPLAGAGEQYF.